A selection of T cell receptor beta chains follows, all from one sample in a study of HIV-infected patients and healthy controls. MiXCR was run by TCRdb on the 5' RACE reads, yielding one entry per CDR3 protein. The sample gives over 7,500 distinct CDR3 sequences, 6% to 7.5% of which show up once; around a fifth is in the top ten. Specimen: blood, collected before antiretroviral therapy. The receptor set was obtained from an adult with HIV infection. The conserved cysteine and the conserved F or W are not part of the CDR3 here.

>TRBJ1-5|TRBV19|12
ASSYSHSNQPQH
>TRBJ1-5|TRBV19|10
ASSILGGRAD
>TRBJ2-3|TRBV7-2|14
ASSFTPGTSTDTQY
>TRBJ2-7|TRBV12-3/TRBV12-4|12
ASSWGSPDGEQY
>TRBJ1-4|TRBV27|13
ASSSLQGPGEKLF
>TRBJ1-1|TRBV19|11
ATKRQLNTEAF
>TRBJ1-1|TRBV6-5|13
ASSWTADGNTEAF
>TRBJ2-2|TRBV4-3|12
ASSQDGAAGELF
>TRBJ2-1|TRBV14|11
ASSQAPGRQQF
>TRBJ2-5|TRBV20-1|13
SARDYRDIAETQY
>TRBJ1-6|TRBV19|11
ASRNRGFSPLH
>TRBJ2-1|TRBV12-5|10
ASGLVLYEQF
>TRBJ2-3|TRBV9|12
ASSADFLTDTQY
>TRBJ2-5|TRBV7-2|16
ASSLEVVRGGLLGTQY
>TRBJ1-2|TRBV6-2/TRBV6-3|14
ASTPLQSPSAEGYT
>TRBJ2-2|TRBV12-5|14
ASGLMGGANTGELF
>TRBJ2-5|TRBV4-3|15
ASSQDWLARGAETQY
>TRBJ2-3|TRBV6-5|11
ASRTTGRDTQY
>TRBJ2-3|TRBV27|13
ASSLSRQGADTQY
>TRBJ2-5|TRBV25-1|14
ASSPLTGGADETQY
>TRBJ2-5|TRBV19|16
ASSIDLLAGAVQETQY
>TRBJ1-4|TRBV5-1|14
ASSLGGSSGNEKLF
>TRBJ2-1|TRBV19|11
ASSISSGREQF
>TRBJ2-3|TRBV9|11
ASSSNRGMYMY
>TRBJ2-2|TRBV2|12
ASSDTTNTGELF
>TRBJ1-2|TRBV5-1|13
ASSLALGEGYGYT
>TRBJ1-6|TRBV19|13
ASSDRDSDNSPLH
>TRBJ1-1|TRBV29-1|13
SVPNTGNLGTEAF
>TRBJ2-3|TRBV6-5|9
ASSFSDTQY
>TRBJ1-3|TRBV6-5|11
ASSRGSGNTIY
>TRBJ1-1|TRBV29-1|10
SGGQGNTEAF
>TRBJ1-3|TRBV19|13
ASSMRGATRNTIY
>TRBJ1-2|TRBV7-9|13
ASSLVSLTNYGYT
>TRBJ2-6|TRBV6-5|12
ASSLSSGANVLT
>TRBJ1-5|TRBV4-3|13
ASSQSLGQNQPQH
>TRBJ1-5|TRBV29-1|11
SASTGGNQPQH
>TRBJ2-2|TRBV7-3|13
ASSAGAWGSGELF
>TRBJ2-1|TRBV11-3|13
ASSLETGRANEQF
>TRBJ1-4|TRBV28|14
ASRSHTGTGDEKLF